This T cell receptor (beta chain) was retrieved from a study of PD-L1 blockade in urothelial cancer. The overall study: Most patients, about 85% of the roughly 30, were males with bladder-origin cancer. After treatment start, blood was analyzed at 3 weeks (second dose) and at 6 weeks.

TCRdb keeps only in-frame clones here, not all; method: immunoSEQ multiplex PCR. The sample includes tens of thousands of clones, roughly 84% of them seen just once. The V gene's germline CDR1 is SGDLS and CDR2 YYNGEE. The germline V and J ends were trimmed by 0 bases and 2 bases, with 10 bases remaining between them. The length of the CDR3 is 15 residues. The sample consisted of PBMCs, taken around atezolizumab (anti-PD-L1) treatment. This sequence originates from a man aged 55 to 70 with urothelial cancer. The V gene is TRBV9, the J gene TRBJ2-3; possibly TRBD1 for D (6 bases). CDR3 nucleotides: TGTGCCAGCAGCGTAGTGGGACATTCCACAGATACGCAGTATTTT. It specifies CASSVVGHSTDTQYF.